Each of the 23 T cell receptor beta chains below was sequenced from the same sample in a study of beta chain features in type 1 diabetes. The entirety of the isolated RNA underwent reverse transcription, so expressed TCRB transcripts were sequenced. Produced via immunoSEQ multiplex PCR; TCRdb's table is partial and in-frame only. The repertoire holds fewer than 900,000 clones, with 15% to 20% as singletons. The sequenced sample was naive CD4+ T cells from blood. The origin of the receptors is a woman aged 18-30 years in good health.

The V call is TRBV28, the J call TRBJ1-5, with a tentative D call TRBD1 (5 bases). Germline CDR1 and CDR2: MDHEN and SYDVKM. The CDR3 is 15 amino acids. Trimming cost V 5 bases and J 5 bases, with 16 bases left between them. CDR3 DNA sequence: TGTGCCAGCAGTCCGGGCGGGGGTATCCATCAGCCCCAGCATTTT. Its protein is CASSPGGGIHQPQHF.

This chain uses TRBV4-3 with TRBJ2-1; TRBD2 aligns across 15 bases. The V gene's germline CDR1 is LGHNA and CDR2 YSLEER. V lost 4 bases and J lost 8; bases outside the gene matches: 6. This CDR3 spans 16 amino acids. The CDR3 region has the DNA TGCGCCAGCAGCCGCGGACTAGCGGGAGGGCGACATGAGCAGTTCTTC. It codes for CASSRGLAGGRHEQFF.

The chain carries TRBV19 and TRBJ2-3, with unresolved D. In germline, CDR1 is LNHDA, CDR2 SQIVND (reference sequence). The V and J ends lost 3 bases and 2 bases respectively, with 9 bases between them. The CDR3 runs to 14 residues. CDR3 coding DNA: TGTGCCAGTAGTATTTTCCAGCCCACAGATACGCAGTATTTT. It encodes CASSIFQPTDTQYF.

The sample holds a few counts of this clone. The genes are TRBV10-3 and TRBJ1-4, with TRBD1 matching over 8 bases. Germline values: CDR1 ENHRY, CDR2 SYGVKD. V was clipped by 5 bases and J by 8 bases; unmatched bases: 7. The CDR3 contains 14 residues. DNA for the CDR3: TGTGCCATCAGTAAGGACAGGGCTGGAGAAAAACTGTTTTTT. This encodes CAISKDRAGEKLFF.

The table lists this clone with a count of one. This chain links TRBV4-1 with TRBJ2-3; 14 bases match TRBD2. CDR3 length equals 20 residues. V shed 0 bases, J shed 2 bases, and the junction held 10 bases outside the gene matches. The germline gives CDR1 MGHRA, CDR2 YSYEKL. The CDR3 spells CASSQDGGGLAGANTDTQYF. The CDR3 coding sequence is TGCGCCAGCAGCCAAGACGGCGGGGGACTAGCGGGAGCCAACACAGATACGCAGTATTTT.

The chain joins TRBV25-1 to TRBJ1-1; 7 bases match TRBD1. The CDR3 consists of 16 residues. The V segment lost 4 bases and the J segment 2 bases; nucleotides outside the gene matches: 10. Germline V gene data show CDR1 as MGHDK and CDR2 as SYGVNS. DNA of the CDR3: TGTGCCAGCAGTGCTCTTCCGGGACAGCATAACACTGAAGCTTTCTTT. The encoded protein is CASSALPGQHNTEAFF.

This clone has more than one count but fewer than ten. This chain connects TRBV28 to TRBJ2-7; D gene unclear. Germline loops: CDR1 MDHEN, CDR2 SYDVKM. The V end lost 6 bases, the J end lost 0 bases, and 15 bases lay between the germline ends. The CDR3 is 15 residues long. The DNA for the CDR3 is TGTGCCAGCAGCCGCCCCAGCGTCAACTCCTACGAGCAGTACTTC. As protein: CASSRPSVNSYEQYF.

V and J are TRBV5-1 and TRBJ2-7, with 9 bases matching TRBD1. The CDR3 spans 14 residues. Trimming took 5 bases from V and 6 from J; bases not matched to a gene: 9. Germline CDR1 and CDR2: SGHRS and YFSETQ. This CDR3 reads CASRPRDREVEQYF. DNA for the CDR3: TGCGCCAGCAGACCTCGGGACAGGGAAGTCGAGCAGTACTTC.

This chain uses TRBV7-9 with TRBJ2-1, with 12 nucleotides matching TRBD2. From germline, CDR1 is SEHNR and CDR2 FQNEAQ (reference sequence). The CDR3 has 16 amino acids. J lost 5 bases, V lost 5 bases, and 7 bases had no gene match. The CDR3 protein is CASSPRLAGVHNEQFF. The CDR3 DNA is TGTGCCAGCAGCCCCCGACTAGCGGGAGTGCACAATGAGCAGTTCTTC.

The chain combines TRBV28 with TRBJ2-7, with D possibly being TRBD1 (6 bases). CDR1 is MDHEN and CDR2 is SYDVKM in the germline V gene. V was pared by 3 bases and J by 4 bases, with 13 bases between. The CDR3 is made up of 14 amino acids. The CDR3 bases are TGTGCCAGCAGTTTGATCAGGGGCGGATACGAGCAGTACTTC. This gives the protein CASSLIRGGYEQYF.

Only a few counts were recorded for this clone. The chain recombines TRBV11-3 with TRBJ2-5; TRBD2 matches at 15 bases. The CDR3 contains 16 residues. The trim removed 5 bases at V and 2 bases at J, leaving 3 bases unmatched. Germline V gene data show CDR1 as SGHNT and CDR2 as YENEEA. This CDR3 is CASSLGLAGGQETQYF. The CDR3 DNA follows: TGTGCCAGCAGCCTAGGACTAGCGGGAGGGCAAGAGACCCAGTACTTC.

This clone occurred a few times. CDR3 sequence: CASSSRTSGETQYF. In DNA form, the CDR3 reads TGTGCCAGCAGCTCACGGACTAGCGGAGAGACCCAGTACTTC. The rearrangement uses TRBV5-4 and TRBJ2-5, with 10 bases aligning to TRBD2. The CDR3 runs to 14 residues. Trimming took 3 bases from V and 4 from J; bases not matched to a gene: 3. Germline V gene lookup returns CDR1 SGHNT and CDR2 YYREEE (reference sequence).

V and J are TRBV5-4 and TRBJ2-3; 11 nucleotides align to TRBD2. The V segment lost 3 bases and the J segment 4 bases; nucleotides outside the gene matches: 4. CDR3 length: 15 residues. Germline V gene lookup returns CDR1 SGHNT and CDR2 YYREEE (reference sequence). The CDR3 DNA follows: TGTGCCAGCAGCTCGTTAGCGGGAGGGGCAGATACGCAGTATTTT. Translating gives CASSSLAGGADTQYF.

In its sample, this clone was seen a few times. This specimen includes other DNA sequences encoding the same CDR3. The V and J genes are TRBV7-2 and TRBJ2-1; D not resolved. CDR1 and CDR2 from the germline V gene are SGHTA and FQGNSA. This CDR3 region has 15 residues. Trimming pared 1 base from V and 2 bases from J, leaving 9 bases between. The chain's CDR3 is CASSLVGGTYNEQFF. DNA for the CDR3: TGTGCCAGCAGCTTAGTAGGCGGTACCTACAATGAGCAGTTCTTC. Full variable domain (remainder filled in from reference TRBV7-2 and TRBJ2-1): GAGVSQSPSNKVTEKGKDVELRCDPISGHTALYWYRQSLGQGLEFLIYFQGNSAPDKSGLPSDRFSAERTGGSVSTLTIQRTQQEDSAVYLCASSLVGGTYNEQFFGPGTRLTVL.

The chain is built from TRBV6-9 and TRBJ2-7, with 10 bases matching TRBD2. This CDR3 is built from 13 residues. V was clipped by 6 bases and J by 6 bases; unmatched bases: 5. Germline V gene data show CDR1 as MNHGY and CDR2 as SVAAGI. The CDR3: CASRSGRAFEQYF. As DNA, the CDR3 is TGTGCCAGCAGGAGCGGGAGGGCCTTCGAGCAGTACTTC.

This clone was counted between two and nine times. The V gene is TRBV15, the J gene TRBJ2-3; 11 bases line up with TRBD1. Trimming at V came to 3 bases and at J to 6 bases, leaving 8 bases not matched to a gene. This CDR3 region has 16 residues. Germline CDR1 is LNHNV and CDR2 is YYDKDF (reference sequence). DNA for the CDR3: TGTGCCACCAGCAGGGGGTTAGGACAGGGGGCCGATACGCAGTATTTT. Encoded protein: CATSRGLGQGADTQYF.

V usage is TRBV9 and J usage is TRBJ2-3; D might be TRBD1 (5 bases). The germline V and J ends were trimmed by 3 bases and 2 bases, with 13 bases remaining between them. Germline CDR1 is SGDLS and CDR2 is YYNGEE. CDR3 length: 15 residues. The CDR3 bases are TGTGCCAGCAGCGGGGGCCCCGTTCCCACAGATACGCAGTATTTT. Its protein is CASSGGPVPTDTQYF.

This clone was seen a few times. This chain links TRBV6-6 with TRBJ2-1, with D tentatively TRBD2 (6 bases). V lost 0 bases, J lost 8 bases, and 17 bases lay in between. CDR1 is MNHNY, CDR2 SVGAGI, per germline (reference sequence). The CDR3 consists of 16 residues. Here the CDR3 DNA reads TGTGCCAGCAGTTACTCGATTAACGGGAGAGGCTATGAGCAGTTCTTC. Protein: CASSYSINGRGYEQFF.

This clone has only a few counts. The V and J genes are TRBV7-2 and TRBJ2-7, with D possibly being TRBD2 (5 bases). This CDR3 has 14 amino acids. V was pared by 3 bases and J by 0 bases, with 9 bases between. The germline V gene encodes CDR1 SGHTA and CDR2 FQGNSA. The CDR3 loop reads CASSLDGNSYEQYF. The CDR3 DNA sequence: TGTGCCAGCAGCTTGGACGGGAACTCCTACGAGCAGTACTTC.

The DNA of the CDR3 is TGTGCCAGCAGGGGCACAGGGGGGAAAGAGACCCAGTACTTC. It specifies CASRGTGGKETQYF. The chain employs TRBV2 and TRBJ2-5; 8 bases are shared with TRBD1. The germline gives CDR1 SNHLY, CDR2 FYNNEI. Trimming removed 6 bases from V and 3 bases from J; junction bases left unmatched: 6. The CDR3 extends over 14 amino acids.

The gene calls are TRBV6-5 and TRBJ2-5; 8 nucleotides line up with TRBD1. CDR1 and CDR2 (germline): MNHEY, SVGAGI. Trimming cost V 0 bases and J 9 bases; bases outside gene matches: 9. The CDR3 totals 15 residues. This CDR3 reads CASSYSRQGTGAQYF. Written as DNA, the CDR3 is TGTGCCAGCAGTTACTCGAGACAGGGGACGGGGGCCCAGTACTTC.

This clone was seen only a few times. The rearrangement joins TRBV19 to TRBJ1-5; no firm D call. The CDR3 runs 13 residues. The V and J ends lost 5 bases and 3 bases respectively, with 8 bases between them. CDR1 and CDR2 from the germline V gene are LNHDA and SQIVND (reference sequence). This chain's CDR3 is CASSPRANQPQHF. The CDR3 coding sequence is TGTGCCAGTAGTCCCCGCGCCAATCAGCCCCAGCATTTT.

The chain uses TRBV4-3 and TRBJ2-1; 12 bases map to TRBD2. Germline-derived CDR1 and CDR2 are LGHNA and YSLEER. The CDR3 has 18 amino acids. J lost 8 bases, V lost 0 bases, and 11 bases had no gene match. The CDR3 here is CASSQDVTSGRISYEQFF. The CDR3, as DNA: TGCGCCAGCAGCCAAGATGTTACTAGCGGGAGGATTAGCTATGAGCAGTTCTTC.